These T cell receptor beta chains were read from a single sample in a study of T-cell reconstitution after alpha-beta-depleted transplantation in children. From the PCR reads, TCRdb called clonotypes with MiXCR, one entry per CDR3 protein. The sample has some 260,000 distinct CDR3 sequences, roughly a quarter seen once. The sample was PBMCs, mostly from graft donor cells, taken 360 days after TCRalphabeta/CD19-depleted stem cell transplant. These receptors originate from a female patient younger than 10 who had a stem cell transplant for congenital amegakaryocytic thrombocytopenia, so the T cells may come from the graft donor. Each CDR3 is given with its conserved first and last residue. Size is stated for part of the rows, as once, few or many counts, or as a class when the clone is expanded.

j_gene: TRBJ2-2
abundance: few
v_gene: TRBV3-1
CDR3aa: CASSQPRGGNTGELFF

j_gene: TRBJ2-7
abundance: few
v_gene: TRBV5-1
CDR3aa: CASSLGLEDEQYF

j_gene: TRBJ1-1
abundance: NA
v_gene: TRBV6-5
CDR3aa: CASSYPGLVNTEAFF

j_gene: TRBJ2-3
abundance: few
v_gene: TRBV5-1
CDR3aa: CASSFDVGTQYF

j_gene: TRBJ2-4
abundance: many
v_gene: TRBV29-1
CDR3aa: CSVEFPKNIQYF

j_gene: TRBJ1-1
abundance: NA
v_gene: TRBV29-1
CDR3aa: CSAEVDTEAFF

j_gene: TRBJ2-1
abundance: NA
v_gene: TRBV7-2
CDR3aa: CASSPPGLAGGPVEFF

j_gene: TRBJ2-5
abundance: few
v_gene: TRBV20-1
CDR3aa: CSATGTGETQYF

j_gene: TRBJ1-3
abundance: NA
v_gene: TRBV12-2
CDR3aa: CASRLVRGAGNTIYF

j_gene: TRBJ2-1
abundance: many
v_gene: TRBV13
CDR3aa: CASSLLLGSRNKWYNEQFF